Sequencing of this T cell receptor beta chain was carried out in a study of control samples from healthy donors and cancer patients. CDR1 MNHEY and CDR2 SMNVEV come from the germline V gene (reference sequence). With 5 bases removed from V and 6 bases from J, the gap between germline ends came to 11 bases. This CDR3 is 13 amino acids long. The protocol was immunoSEQ multiplex PCR, while the TCRdb copy is restricted to in-frame clones and leaves out a portion. The sample carries about 120,000 clones, about nine tenths recorded once. Sequenced sample: blood. The chain is built from TRBV27 and TRBJ1-5, with D unresolved. The receptor was isolated from a man aged 18-30 years in good health. The CDR3 DNA sequence: TGTGCCAGCAGTCCCGGGCGATCTCAGCCCCAGCATTTT. Its translation: CASSPGRSQPQHF.